The clone carrying this TCR beta chain was found once. Germline values: CDR1 MDHEN, CDR2 SYDVKM. V lost 7 bases to trimming and J lost 7 bases; unmatched junction nucleotides: 21. CDR3 length: 19 residues. TCRdb reprocessed the RT-PCR reads via MiXCR and lists one record per CDR3 protein. Of fewer than 800,000 distinct CDR3 sequences in the sample, 14% were seen once. This receptor was identified in a female donor in good health, serving as a healthy control. The sample was memory CD4+ T cells from blood. The chain uses TRBV28 and TRBJ2-5; 13 nucleotides align to TRBD2. DNA for the CDR3: TGTGCCAGCACCCTGAGGGTGACTAGCGGGAGGCCAAGAGTCCGGACCCAGTACTTC. It specifies CASTLRVTSGRPRVRTQYF.